This T cell receptor beta chain was profiled in a study of CD8 T cells in Susac syndrome. RNA totalling 0.5 to 1 ug underwent reverse transcription with random hexamers. TCRdb independently ran MiXCR on the immunoSEQ multiplex PCR reads; one entry per CDR3 protein. Among under 200,000 distinct CDR3 sequences listed, approximately 95% were seen once. From germline, CDR1 is SQVTM and CDR2 ANQGSEA. This CDR3 is 14 amino acids long. Trimming removed 5 bases from V and 6 bases from J, with 20 bases in between. Material: CD8+ T cells from PBMCs. The TCR originated in a human donor with multiple sclerosis. The chain joins TRBV29-1 to TRBJ2-7, with D possibly matching TRBD2 (6 bases). The CDR3 DNA reads as TGCAGCGTTCAGCATGGGCTCGGGGGAGCCGAGCAGTACTTC. Its translation is CSVQHGLGGAEQYF.